This TCR beta chain appears in the sequencing data of a study of human T cells and chemical hapten exposure. Across the study: Sensitization employed 2% DPC on around 2 cm by around 2 cm of upper inner arm skin.

This clonotype was detected ten times or more. No antigen is known for it. Germline CDR1 is SNHLY and CDR2 is FYNNEI. The CDR3 loop spans 15 amino acids. J gave up 2 bases and V 8 bases, and 10 bases lay outside the gene matches. General observations from the study: Relative to control repertoires, expanded TCRs gave rise to significantly more large CDR3 similarity clusters. PT1 expanded TCR counts and patch test score correlated positively.

The time point denotes: patch test 2, 6 weeks after DPC sensitization. The sample's treatment: therapeutic diphenylcyclopropenone sensitization with weekly scalp DPC. What the library attached to individual cDNA molecules were unique molecular identifiers. Via MiXCR, TCRdb re-called the RACE reads, giving one row per CDR3 protein. The sample carries about 41,000 distinct CDR3 sequences, over 3% recorded once. The chain uses TRBV2 and TRBJ2-3, with 7 bases aligning to TRBD2. The origin of this receptor is a man aged 40-49 years with alopecia areata. Some clones in this sample may be carry-over from other donors' samples. The sample was whole blood, taken in connection with sensitization to the hapten diphenylcyclopropenone (DPC). The CDR3, as DNA: TGTGCCAGCGCCCGCTGGGGGGGAGACACAGATACGCAGTATTTT. Amino acid sequence: CASARWGGDTDTQYF.